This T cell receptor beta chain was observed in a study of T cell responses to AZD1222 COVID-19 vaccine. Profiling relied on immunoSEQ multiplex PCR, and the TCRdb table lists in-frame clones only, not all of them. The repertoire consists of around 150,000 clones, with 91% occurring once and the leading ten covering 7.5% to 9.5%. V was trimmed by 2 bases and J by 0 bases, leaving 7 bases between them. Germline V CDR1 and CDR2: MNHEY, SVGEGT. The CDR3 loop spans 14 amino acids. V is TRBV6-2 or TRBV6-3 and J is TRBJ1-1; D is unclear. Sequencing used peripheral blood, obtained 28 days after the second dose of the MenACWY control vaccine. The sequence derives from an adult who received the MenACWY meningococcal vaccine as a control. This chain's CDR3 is CASSYGSVNTEAFF. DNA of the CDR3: TGTGCCAGCAGTTACGGATCAGTGAACACTGAAGCTTTCTTT.